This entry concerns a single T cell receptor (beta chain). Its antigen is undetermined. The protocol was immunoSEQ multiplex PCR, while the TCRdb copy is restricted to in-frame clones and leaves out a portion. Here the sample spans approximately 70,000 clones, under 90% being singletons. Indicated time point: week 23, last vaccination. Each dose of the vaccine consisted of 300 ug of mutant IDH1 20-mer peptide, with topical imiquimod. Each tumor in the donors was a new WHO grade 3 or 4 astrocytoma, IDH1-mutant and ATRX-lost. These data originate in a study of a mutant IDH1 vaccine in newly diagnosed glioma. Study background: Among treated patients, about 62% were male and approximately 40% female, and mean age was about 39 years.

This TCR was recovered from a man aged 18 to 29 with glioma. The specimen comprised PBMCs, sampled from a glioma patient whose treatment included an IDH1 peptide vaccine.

The CDR3 DNA reads as TGTGCCAGCAGTTGGGCAGCCGCTAACTATGGCTACACCTTC. Protein sequence: CASSWAAANYGYTF. This chain uses TRBV27 with TRBJ1-2; D is unclear. The germline V and J ends were trimmed by 4 bases and 0 bases, with 9 bases remaining between them. CDR3 length equals 14 residues. Germline CDR1 is MNHEY and CDR2 is SMNVEV (reference sequence).